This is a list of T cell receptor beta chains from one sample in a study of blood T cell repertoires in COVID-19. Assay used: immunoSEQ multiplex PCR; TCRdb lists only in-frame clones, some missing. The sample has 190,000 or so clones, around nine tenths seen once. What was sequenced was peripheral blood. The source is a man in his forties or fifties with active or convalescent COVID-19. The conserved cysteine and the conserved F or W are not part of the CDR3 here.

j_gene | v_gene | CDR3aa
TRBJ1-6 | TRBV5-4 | ASSQAFGNSPLH
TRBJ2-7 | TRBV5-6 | ASSLTGTDEQY
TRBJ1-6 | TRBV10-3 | ATQGVNNSPLH
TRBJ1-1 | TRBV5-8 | ASSLQGGTNTEAF
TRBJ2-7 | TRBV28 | ASSSPVDRGSHEQY
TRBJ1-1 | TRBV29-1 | SVASGNTEAF
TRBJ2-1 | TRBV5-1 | ASSTSGGSEQF
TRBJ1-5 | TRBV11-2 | ASSLGTGYDQPQH
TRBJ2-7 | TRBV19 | ASSQGGVSYEQY
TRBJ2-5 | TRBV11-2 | ASSLSGGGETQY